This T cell receptor (beta chain) was identified in a study of T cells in Graves' hyperthyroidism and ophthalmopathy. In the study overall: At initial diagnosis, before any treatment had begun, peripheral blood was obtained.

TCR beta CDR3 sequences were amplified from RNA transcripts. The TCR CDR3 was amplified in a first-round RT-PCR using the HTBI primer set. TCRdb fed the multiplex PCR reads into MiXCR, producing one record per CDR3 protein. The sample has hundreds of thousands of distinct CDR3 sequences, under 25% seen once. Overall study findings and caveats: Ophthalmopathy was separated from stable hyperthyroidism by a 13 V-J model. Most thyroid clonotypes that were expanded above 0.001 also turned up in blood. The model made its ophthalmopathy prediction, and onset followed a median approximately six months later.

This clonotype appeared many times. The antigen is undetermined. V was trimmed by 0 bases and J by 0 bases, leaving 8 bases between them. The CDR3 covers 16 residues. Germline CDR1 and CDR2: LNHNV and YYDKDF (reference sequence). The V gene is TRBV15, the J gene TRBJ2-2; D is unclear. The source is a man aged 25-45 years with Graves' ophthalmopathy. Specimen: blood. CDR3: CATSRDLEANTGELFF. The CDR3 DNA is TGTGCCACCAGCAGAGATCTGGAAGCGAACACCGGGGAGCTGTTTTTT.